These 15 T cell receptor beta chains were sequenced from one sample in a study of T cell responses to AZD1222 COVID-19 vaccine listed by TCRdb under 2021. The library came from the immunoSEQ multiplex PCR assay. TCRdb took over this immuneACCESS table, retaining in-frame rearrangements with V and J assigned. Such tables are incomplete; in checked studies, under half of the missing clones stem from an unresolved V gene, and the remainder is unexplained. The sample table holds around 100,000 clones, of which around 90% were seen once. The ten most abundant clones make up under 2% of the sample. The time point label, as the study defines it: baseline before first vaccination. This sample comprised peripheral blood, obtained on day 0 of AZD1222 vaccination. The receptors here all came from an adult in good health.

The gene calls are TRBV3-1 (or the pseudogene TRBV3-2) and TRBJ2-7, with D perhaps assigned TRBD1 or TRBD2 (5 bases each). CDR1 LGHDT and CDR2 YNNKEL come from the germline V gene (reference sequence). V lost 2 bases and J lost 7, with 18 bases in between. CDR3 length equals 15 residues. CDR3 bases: TGTGCCAGCAGCCAACCAGGACTCTATGGGGGTGAGCAGTACTTC. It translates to CASSQPGLYGGEQYF.

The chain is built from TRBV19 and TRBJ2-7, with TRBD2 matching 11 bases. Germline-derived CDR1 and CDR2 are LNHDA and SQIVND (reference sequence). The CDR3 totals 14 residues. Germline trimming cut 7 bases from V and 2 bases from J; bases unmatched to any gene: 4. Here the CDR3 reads CASTGTSGPYEQYF. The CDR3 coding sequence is TGTGCCAGTACCGGGACTAGCGGACCCTACGAGCAGTACTTC.

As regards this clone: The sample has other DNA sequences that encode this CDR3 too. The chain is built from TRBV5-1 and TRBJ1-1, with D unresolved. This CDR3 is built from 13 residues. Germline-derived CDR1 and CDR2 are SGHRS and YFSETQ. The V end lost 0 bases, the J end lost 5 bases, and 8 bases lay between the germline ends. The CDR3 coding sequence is TGCGCCAGCAGCTTGGCGGGGAAAACTGAAGCTTTCTTT. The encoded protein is CASSLAGKTEAFF. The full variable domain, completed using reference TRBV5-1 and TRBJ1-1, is KAGVTQTPRYLIKTRGQQVTLSCSPISGHRSVSWYQQTPGQGLQFLFEYFSETQRNKGNFPGRFSGRQFSNSRSEMNVSTLELGDSALYLCASSLAGKTEAFFGQGTRLTVV.

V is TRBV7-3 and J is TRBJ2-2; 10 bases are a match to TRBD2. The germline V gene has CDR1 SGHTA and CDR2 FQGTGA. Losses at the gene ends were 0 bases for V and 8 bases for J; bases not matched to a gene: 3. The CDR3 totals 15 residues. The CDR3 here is CASSLTSGRGGELFF. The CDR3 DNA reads TGTGCCAGCAGCTTAACGAGCGGGAGGGGAGGGGAGCTGTTTTTT. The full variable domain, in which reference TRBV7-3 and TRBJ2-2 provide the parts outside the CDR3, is GAGVSQTPSNKVTEKGKYVELRCDPISGHTALYWYRQSLGQGPEFLIYFQGTGAADDSGLPNDRFFAVRPEGSVSTLKIQRTERGDSAVYLCASSLTSGRGGELFFGEGSRLTVL.

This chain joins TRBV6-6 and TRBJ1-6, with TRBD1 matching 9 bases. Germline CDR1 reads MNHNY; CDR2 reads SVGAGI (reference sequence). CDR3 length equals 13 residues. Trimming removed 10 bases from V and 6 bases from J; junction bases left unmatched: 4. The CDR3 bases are TGTGCCACCGCGGGACAGGGTAATTCACCCCTCCACTTT. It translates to CATAGQGNSPLHF.

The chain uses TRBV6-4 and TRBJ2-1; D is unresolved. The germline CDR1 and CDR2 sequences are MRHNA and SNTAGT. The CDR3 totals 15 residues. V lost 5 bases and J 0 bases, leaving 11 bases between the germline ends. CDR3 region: CASSTYGGSYNEQFF. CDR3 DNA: TGTGCCAGCAGTACCTACGGTGGCTCCTACAATGAGCAGTTCTTC.

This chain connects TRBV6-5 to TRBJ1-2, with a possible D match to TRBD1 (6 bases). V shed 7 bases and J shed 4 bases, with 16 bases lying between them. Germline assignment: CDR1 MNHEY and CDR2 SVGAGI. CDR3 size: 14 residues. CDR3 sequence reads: CASIRGRGFYGYTF. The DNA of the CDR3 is TGTGCCAGCATTAGGGGCAGGGGCTTCTATGGCTACACCTTC.

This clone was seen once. Written as DNA, the CDR3 is TGTGCCAGCAGTCATCGGACAGCTGCCAACTATGGCTACACCTTC. Translation: CASSHRTAANYGYTF. V and J are TRBV6-5 and TRBJ1-2, with TRBD1 as a possible D gene (6 bases). Trimming took off 5 bases at V and 2 bases at J, with 15 bases between the two ends. This CDR3 contains 15 residues. Germline V gene sequence: CDR1 MNHEY, CDR2 SVGAGI.

CDR3 residues: CASSIGLAGLNEQFF. The DNA for the CDR3 is TGTGCCAGCAGTATCGGACTAGCGGGTCTCAATGAGCAGTTCTTC. The J gene is TRBJ2-1, the V gene TRBV5-5; TRBD2 aligns across 11 bases. The V and J ends lost 5 bases and 6 bases, in that order; junction bases with no gene match: 7. The CDR3 is 15 residues long. Germline lookup yields CDR1 SGHKS and CDR2 YYEKEE (reference sequence).

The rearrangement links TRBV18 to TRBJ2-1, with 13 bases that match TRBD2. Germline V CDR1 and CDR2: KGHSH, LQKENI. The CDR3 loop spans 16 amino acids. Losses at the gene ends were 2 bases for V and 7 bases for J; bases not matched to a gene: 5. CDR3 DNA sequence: TGTGCCAGCTCACCATGGGGGACTAGCGGGACTAATGAGCAGTTCTTC. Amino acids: CASSPWGTSGTNEQFF.

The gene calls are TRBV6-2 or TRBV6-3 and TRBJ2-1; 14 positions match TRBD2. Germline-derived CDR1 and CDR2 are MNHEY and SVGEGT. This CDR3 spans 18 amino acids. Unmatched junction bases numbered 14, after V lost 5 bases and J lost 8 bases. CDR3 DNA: TGTGCCAGCAGTCTCTATTTTGGGACTAGCGGGAGCAAATATGAGCAGTTCTTC. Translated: CASSLYFGTSGSKYEQFF.

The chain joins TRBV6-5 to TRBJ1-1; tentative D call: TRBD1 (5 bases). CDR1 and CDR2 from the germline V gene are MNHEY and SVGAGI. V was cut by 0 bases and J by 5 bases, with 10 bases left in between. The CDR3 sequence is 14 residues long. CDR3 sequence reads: CASSYSGGWTEAFF. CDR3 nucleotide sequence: TGTGCCAGCAGTTACTCCGGGGGTTGGACTGAAGCTTTCTTT.

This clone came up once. Here the CDR3 reads CASSPGQGQETQYF. DNA for the CDR3: TGTGCCAGCAGCCCGGGACAGGGACAAGAGACCCAGTACTTC. The chain uses TRBV7-9 and TRBJ2-5, with 9 bases identical to TRBD1. J gave up 2 bases and V 5 bases, and 3 bases lay outside the gene matches. Germline CDR1 and CDR2: SEHNR and FQNEAQ (reference sequence). The CDR3 totals 14 residues.

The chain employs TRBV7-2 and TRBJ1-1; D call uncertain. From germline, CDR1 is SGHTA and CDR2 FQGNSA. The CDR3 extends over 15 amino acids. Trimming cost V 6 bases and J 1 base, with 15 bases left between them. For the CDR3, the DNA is TGTGCCAGCAGTGCCCTGGGGTTAAGGAACACTGAAGCTTTCTTT. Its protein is CASSALGLRNTEAFF.

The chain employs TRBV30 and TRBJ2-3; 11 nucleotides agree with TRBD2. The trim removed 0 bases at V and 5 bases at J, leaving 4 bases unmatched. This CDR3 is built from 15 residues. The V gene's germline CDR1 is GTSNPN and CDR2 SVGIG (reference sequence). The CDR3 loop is CAWSVLGLAGDTQYF. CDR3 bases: TGTGCCTGGAGTGTACTAGGACTAGCGGGAGATACGCAGTATTTT.